This is a list of T cell receptor beta chains from one sample in a study of blood T cell repertoires in COVID-19. TCRdb's table, derived via immunoSEQ multiplex PCR, lists solely in-frame clones and lacks some. Of about 120,000 clones listed, under 90% are singletons. Sequences were obtained from peripheral blood. These receptors were taken from a woman in her sixties or seventies with acute or convalescent COVID-19. The CDR3 runs from the conserved cysteine through the conserved F or W. Part of the rows lack a size; the others show once, few, many or a class for expanded clones.

cdr3_aa v_call cdr3_length clone_size
CASSSMRGPSADTQYF TRBV5-6 16 -
CASSGTALNTIYF TRBV2 13 -
CASSLRWDSPNIQYF TRBV4-3 15 few
CASSLVFVGSTEAFF TRBV7-2 15 -
CASSSRGTGSSGANVLTF TRBV11-2 18 -
CASSQTTVSSPLHF TRBV7-2 14 few
CASSGQGWEQYF TRBV6-2/TRBV6-3 12 -
CASSSPPGQEPNTGELFF TRBV7-6 18 -
CASSKGASGELFF TRBV11-3 13 -
CASSPRQGYYGYTF TRBV18 14 once
CASSLGTGGHNEQFF TRBV5-1 15 -
CASTSGYTDTQYF TRBV2 13 -
CASSLGTSTETQYF TRBV5-6 14 once
CATSDFSSPVLSTKNIQYF TRBV24-1 19 -
CASSQVRGQNSPLHF TRBV4-3 15 few
CASSRGVRDGYTF TRBV27 13 -
CASGLVLGTTQSGANVLTF TRBV12-5 19 -
CASHRDRADGYTF TRBV2 13 -
CASSARQDYNSPLHF TRBV5-4 15 -
CATSNRQGSSLHF TRBV6-6 13 few